The clone carrying this T cell receptor beta chain was counted at least ten times. Unique molecular identifiers were incorporated into the prepared TCRbeta library. TCRdb reprocessed the PCR reads via MiXCR and lists one record per CDR3 protein. Of about 300,000 distinct CDR3 sequences in the sample, roughly a tenth are singletons; the top ten hold roughly 7%. The data belong to a study of T-cell reconstitution after alpha-beta-depleted transplantation in children. The length of the CDR3 is 15 residues. Trimming pared 6 bases from V and 1 base from J, leaving 14 bases between. The chain is built from TRBV12-3 or TRBV12-4 and TRBJ2-3; a weak D match, TRBD2 (7 bases). The clonotype originates from a boy younger than two with acute myeloid leukemia, due to receive a stem cell transplant. Sequencing used PBMCs, obtained before TCRalphabeta/CD19-depleted stem cell transplant. CDR3 bases: TGTGCCAGCAGGCCTTGGGGGGGGCGCACAGATACGCAGTATTTT. It is translated as CASRPWGGRTDTQYF.